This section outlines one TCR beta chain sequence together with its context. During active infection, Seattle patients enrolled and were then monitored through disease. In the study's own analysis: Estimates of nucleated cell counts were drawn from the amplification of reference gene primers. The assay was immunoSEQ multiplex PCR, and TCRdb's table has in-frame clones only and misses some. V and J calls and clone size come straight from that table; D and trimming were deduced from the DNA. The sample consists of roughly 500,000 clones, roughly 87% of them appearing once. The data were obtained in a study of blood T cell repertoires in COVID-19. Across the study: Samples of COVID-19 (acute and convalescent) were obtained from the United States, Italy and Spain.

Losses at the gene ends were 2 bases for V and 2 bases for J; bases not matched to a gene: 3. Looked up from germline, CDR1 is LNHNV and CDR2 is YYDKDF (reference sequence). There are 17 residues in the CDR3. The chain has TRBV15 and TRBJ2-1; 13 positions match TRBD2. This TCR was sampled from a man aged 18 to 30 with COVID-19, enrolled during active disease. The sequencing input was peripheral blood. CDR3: CATSRRGLAGPYNEQFF. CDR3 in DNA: TGTGCCACCAGCAGAAGGGGACTAGCGGGGCCCTACAATGAGCAGTTCTTC.